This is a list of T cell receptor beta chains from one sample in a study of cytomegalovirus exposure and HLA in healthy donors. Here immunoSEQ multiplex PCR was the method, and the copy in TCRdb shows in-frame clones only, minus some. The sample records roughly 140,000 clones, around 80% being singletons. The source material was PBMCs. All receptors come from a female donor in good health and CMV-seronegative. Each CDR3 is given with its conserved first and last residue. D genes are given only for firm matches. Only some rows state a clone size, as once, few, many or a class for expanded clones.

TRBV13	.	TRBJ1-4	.	TGTGCCAGCAGCTCCTGGGAGGCCGGGTCTGAAAAACTGTTTTTT	CASSSWEAGSEKLFF
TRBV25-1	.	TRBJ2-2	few	TGTGCCAGCAGTGAATTTCGGGGAGACACCGGGGAGCTGTTTTTT	CASSEFRGDTGELFF
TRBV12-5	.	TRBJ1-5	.	TGTGCTAGTGGTTTCCTTTATAGCAATCAGCCCCAGCATTTT	CASGFLYSNQPQHF
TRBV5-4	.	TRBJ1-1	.	TGTGCCAGCAGCCCTGACTACCGACAAACCACTGAAGCTTTCTTT	CASSPDYRQTTEAFF
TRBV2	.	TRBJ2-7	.	TGTGCCAGCAGTGAACTCCACGAGCAGTACTTC	CASSELHEQYF
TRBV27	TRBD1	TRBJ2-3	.	TGTGCCAGCAGTTTACGTCCGGGGACAGGGGGGAGAGATACGCAGTATTTT	CASSLRPGTGGRDTQYF
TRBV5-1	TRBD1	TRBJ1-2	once	TGCGCCAGCAGCTTGTACTTTGGACAGGGGTGTGGCTACACCTTC	CASSLYFGQGCGYTF
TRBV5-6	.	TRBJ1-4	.	TGTGCCAGCAGCTCGACCGGAGGGGGGGCGCCTGAAAAACTGTTTTTT	CASSSTGGGAPEKLFF
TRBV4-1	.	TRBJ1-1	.	TGCGCCAGCAGCCAAGATCGAAGAAGGGGGGGGTATGAAGCTTTCTTT	CASSQDRRRGGYEAFF
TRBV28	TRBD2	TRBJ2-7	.	TGTGCCAGCAGTACAAGGACTAGCGGGAGGACCTCCTACGAGCAGTACTTC	CASSTRTSGRTSYEQYF
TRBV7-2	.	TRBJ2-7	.	TGTGCCAGCAGCCCGGGACTTTACTACGAGCAGTACTTC	CASSPGLYYEQYF